Listed below are T cell receptor beta chains from one sample, sequenced in a study of cytomegalovirus exposure and HLA in healthy donors. The table came from immunoSEQ multiplex PCR; TCRdb's copy has only in-frame clones and leaves some out. Among roughly 300,000 clones, 88% were seen once, and the ten largest hold 0.92%. Sequencing input: PBMCs. These receptors were taken from a woman between 18 and 30 years old in good health and CMV-seronegative. Each CDR3 is given with its conserved first and last residue. D genes are given only for firm matches. Rows give clone size only sometimes, using once, few, many, or a class for an expanded clone.

TRBJ1-5	NA	TRBV30	TRBD1	TGTGCCTGGAGTGTAGGGGGCAACAGTGATCAGCCCCAGCATTTT	CAWSVGGNSDQPQHF
TRBJ2-5	NA	TRBV28	NA	TGTGCCAGCAGTTTAAGGCAGGGGTCATACCAAGAGACCCAGTACTTC	CASSLRQGSYQETQYF
TRBJ1-4	NA	TRBV6-5	NA	TGTGCCAGCAGAGACAGGCGTGCCGAAAAACTGTTTTTT	CASRDRRAEKLFF
TRBJ2-7	NA	TRBV11-2	NA	TGTGCCAGCAGCTTAGATCCCGGCTACGAGCAGTACTTC	CASSLDPGYEQYF
TRBJ2-7	NA	TRBV6-6	TRBD2	TGTGCCAGCAAGAGCGGGAGTCCCTACGAGCAGTACTTC	CASKSGSPYEQYF
TRBJ2-7	NA	TRBV5-1	TRBD2	TGCGCCAGCAGCACGGGACTAGTGTTGAGGGGGACATACGAGCAGTACTTC	CASSTGLVLRGTYEQYF
TRBJ2-3	NA	TRBV2	NA	TGTGCCAGCATGGGAGCCATCAACCTCATCACAGATACGCAGTATTTT	CASMGAINLITDTQYF
TRBJ1-2	NA	TRBV6-1	TRBD1	TGTGCCAGCGGACAGGATTTCAACTATGGCTACACCTTC	CASGQDFNYGYTF
TRBJ2-7	NA	TRBV7-9	NA	TGTGCCAGTACGGACGGGACCTACGAGCAGTACTTC	CASTDGTYEQYF
TRBJ2-1	few	TRBV27	TRBD2	TGTGCCAGCAGTACGGACTGGGAGGGATTCAATGAGCAGTTCTTC	CASSTDWEGFNEQFF
TRBJ1-4	NA	TRBV5-4	TRBD1	TGTGCCAGCAGCCTAACAGGGGGCTGGGATGAAAAACTGTTTTTT	CASSLTGGWDEKLFF
TRBJ2-7	NA	TRBV2	TRBD2	TGTGCCACCAAGGGGGGACTAGCGGCCTACGAGCAGTACTTC	CATKGGLAAYEQYF
TRBJ1-5	NA	TRBV19	TRBD1	TGTGCCAGTAGTACACCCCACAGGGGAGTGCGGAATCAGCCCCAGCATTTT	CASSTPHRGVRNQPQHF
TRBJ1-2	NA	TRBV25-1	TRBD1	TGTGCCAGCAGTGGGAGGGGGCTGTCCCATGGCTACACCTTC	CASSGRGLSHGYTF
TRBJ1-1	NA	TRBV4-1	NA	TGCGCCAGCAGCCAAGCTACAGCTGTGAACACTGAAGCTTTCTTT	CASSQATAVNTEAFF
TRBJ1-4	NA	TRBV5-1	TRBD1	TGCGCCAGCAGCTTGGGTTCAGGGGGTAGCGAAAAACTGTTTTTT	CASSLGSGGSEKLFF
TRBJ1-5	NA	TRBV27	NA	TGTGCCAGCAGTCTGTCTCGAACAGGGTATCAGCCCCAGCATTTT	CASSLSRTGYQPQHF
TRBJ2-7	NA	TRBV11-2	NA	TGTGCCAGCAGCTCCCTCCGCGGGTACGAGCAGTACTTC	CASSSLRGYEQYF
TRBJ2-3	NA	TRBV5-1	TRBD2	TGCGCCAGCAGCTTGATCCCAGCGGGAATGGGAGATACGCAGTATTTT	CASSLIPAGMGDTQYF
TRBJ1-6	NA	TRBV9	NA	TGTGCCAGCAGCCCCCGGGGAAATCTTAATTCACCCCTCCACTTT	CASSPRGNLNSPLHF
TRBJ2-6	NA	TRBV9	TRBD2	TGTGCCAGCAGCTTCCCTAGCGGAGCTAGCTCTGGGGCCAACGTCCTGACTTTC	CASSFPSGASSGANVLTF
TRBJ2-1	NA	TRBV12-5	NA	TGTGCTAGTGGTTTAGCGAGGGTCGTCAATGAGCAGTTCTTC	CASGLARVVNEQFF
TRBJ2-1	NA	TRBV28	NA	TGTGCCAGCAGTTTTTCGGCTAGCGACCTACCCCTACTCCAGTTCTTC	CASSFSASDLPLLQFF
TRBJ1-2	NA	TRBV5-6	TRBD1	TGTGCCAGCAGCTTGGTTTGGGACAGGGTGTACTATGGCTACACCTTC	CASSLVWDRVYYGYTF
TRBJ2-1	NA	TRBV29-1	TRBD2	TGCAGCGTACTCCTAAAACTAGCGAATAAGCAGTTCTTC	CSVLLKLANKQFF
TRBJ1-5	NA	TRBV6-5	TRBD1	TGTGCCAGCAGTTTAACAGGGGGTGGCAATCAGCCCCAGCATTTT	CASSLTGGGNQPQHF
TRBJ2-5	NA	TRBV2	NA	TGTGCCAGCAGGGAGAGACAGGCCATCCAAGAGACCCAGTACTTC	CASRERQAIQETQYF
TRBJ2-3	NA	TRBV28	TRBD1	TGTGCCAGCAGTGGGGGACAGGGTTCCACAGATACGCAGTATTTT	CASSGGQGSTDTQYF
TRBJ2-2	NA	TRBV25-1	NA	TGTGCCAGCGGTGGTTGGGGGGGCAACACCGGGGAGCTGTTTTTT	CASGGWGGNTGELFF
TRBJ1-4	NA	TRBV5-6	NA	TGTGCCAGCAGCTTGGGTTGGTCCGGACAAAGGGCAACTAATGAAAAACTGTTTTTT	CASSLGWSGQRATNEKLFF
TRBJ2-7	once	TRBV19	NA	TGTGCCAGTAGTGGTAGCGGCATGGACTACGAGCAGTACTTC	CASSGSGMDYEQYF
TRBJ2-7	NA	TRBV5-1	TRBD1	TGCGCCAGCAGCACGACAGGGGAAGCCTACGAGCAGTACTTC	CASSTTGEAYEQYF
TRBJ2-7	NA	TRBV11-2	TRBD2	TGTGCCAGCAGCCATAAGCATACTAGCGGGACCCACGAGCAGTACTTC	CASSHKHTSGTHEQYF
TRBJ2-7	NA	TRBV27	NA	TGTGCCAGCAGCCACAGGGAGTCCTACGAGCAGTACTTC	CASSHRESYEQYF
TRBJ2-3	NA	TRBV5-1	NA	TGCGCCAGCTCACTAAATCCGGGACTTACCACAGATACGCAGTATTTT	CASSLNPGLTTDTQYF
TRBJ1-1	NA	TRBV19	TRBD1	TGTGCCAGTAGTATGACAGGGAATGAAGCTTTCTTT	CASSMTGNEAFF
TRBJ2-7	few	TRBV18	NA	TGTGCCAGCTCACCACCGAGGAACCCCTACGAGCAGTACTTC	CASSPPRNPYEQYF
TRBJ1-2	NA	TRBV28	NA	TGTGCCAGTTACCTTGCCAGTAAATATGGCTACACCTTC	CASYLASKYGYTF
TRBJ1-5	NA	TRBV9	TRBD1	TGTGCCAGCAGCGTAACAGGGGGCAGCAATCAGCCCCAGCATTTT	CASSVTGGSNQPQHF
TRBJ1-5	NA	TRBV5-6	TRBD1	TGTGCCAGCAGCTTGGCAGGGGGCAGTCAGCCCCAGCATTTT	CASSLAGGSQPQHF
TRBJ2-2	NA	TRBV7-9	NA	TGTGCCAGCAGACCGCAGGGGTTCTCCGGGGAGCTGTTTTTT	CASRPQGFSGELFF
TRBJ2-1	NA	TRBV5-1	TRBD2	TGCGCCAGCACCTCATCCGGGACTAGCTCGAATGAGCAGTTCTTC	CASTSSGTSSNEQFF